This T cell receptor beta chain derives from a study of memory CD4+ T cells and cytomegalovirus serostatus. Assay used: immunoSEQ multiplex PCR; TCRdb lists only in-frame clones, some missing. The repertoire includes roughly 53,000 clones, around 81% of them detected once, and 1.6% sits in the top ten. The J segment lost 6 bases and the V segment lost 4 bases, leaving 11 bases of the junction unmatched. The germline V gene has CDR1 SGHAT and CDR2 FQNNGV. The CDR3 is 18 residues long. The sort gate was single viable CD3+CD4+CD8-CD45RO+ cells for memory CD4+ T cells. The chain joins TRBV11-2 to TRBJ2-3, with 15 bases identical to TRBD2. Specimen: memory CD4+ T cells from blood. This TCR came from an adult in good health and CMV-seronegative. The CDR3 nucleotides read TGTGCCAGCAGCTCTCAGCCCCGGGGACTAGCGGGGGGTGATACGCAGTATTTT. The encoded protein is CASSSQPRGLAGGDTQYF. Complete variable domain (other parts from reference TRBV11-2 and TRBJ2-3): EAGVAQSPRYKIIEKRQSVAFWCNPISGHATLYWYQQILGQGPKLLIQFQNNGVVDDSQLPKDRFSAERLKGVDSTLKIQPAKLEDSAVYLCASSSQPRGLAGGDTQYFGPGTRLTVL.